The 24 T cell receptor beta chains below were found in one sample sequenced in a study of T-cell reconstitution after alpha-beta-depleted transplantation in children. Unique molecular identifiers were incorporated during preparation of the TCRbeta library. Using its own MiXCR run on the PCR reads, TCRdb lists one record per CDR3 protein. Of under 450,000 distinct CDR3 sequences in the sample, about an eighth were seen once. Source: PBMCs, taken from the stem cell graft. These TCRs come from a human donor who donated a stem cell graft to a child with Fanconi anemia.

The rearrangement uses TRBV4-1 and TRBJ1-2; D not certain. Germline CDR1 reads MGHRA; CDR2 reads YSYEKL. Trimming stripped 5 bases from V and 8 bases from J, with 9 bases between. The CDR3 covers 11 residues. The CDR3 bases are TGCGCCAGCAGCAACGTGGGAGGCTACACCTTC. Its protein is CASSNVGGYTF.

This clonotype was detected ten times or more. This sequence joins TRBV20-1 and TRBJ2-5; TRBD2 matches 8 bases. Germline-derived CDR1 and CDR2 are DFQATT and SNEGSKA (reference sequence). The V gene end was trimmed by 4 bases and the J gene end by 4 bases; junction bases not matched to a gene: 5. This CDR3 region has 13 residues. The CDR3 region is CSATGGVRETQYF. CDR3 DNA: TGCAGTGCTACGGGGGGGGTCAGAGAGACCCAGTACTTC.

A few counts support this clonotype. The DNA of the CDR3 is TGTGCCAGCAGTCAGCGACAGGCGGGAGGCTACACCTTC. Its protein is CASSQRQAGGYTF. The V and J genes are TRBV6-6 and TRBJ1-2; maybe TRBD1 (6 bases). The CDR3 has 13 amino acids. V was pared by 5 bases and J by 8 bases, with 15 bases between. The germline V gene encodes CDR1 MNHNY and CDR2 SVGAGI (reference sequence).

This clonotype was seen a handful of times. This chain links TRBV7-2 with TRBJ2-2; 8 bases line up with TRBD2. The CDR3 runs to 16 residues. With 7 bases clipped from V and 8 bases from J, the junction kept 15 bases outside the gene matches. CDR1 and CDR2 from the germline V gene are SGHTA and FQGNSA. CDR3 residues: CASNKDGGGSWGELFF. CDR3 DNA sequence: TGTGCCAGCAATAAAGATGGCGGGGGGAGTTGGGGGGAGCTGTTTTTT.

The sample holds a few counts of this clonotype. This chain uses TRBV19 with TRBJ1-1; 10 nucleotides match TRBD1. Per germline, CDR1 LNHDA and CDR2 SQIVND (reference sequence). CDR3 size: 14 residues. The V segment lost 2 bases and the J segment 5 bases; nucleotides outside the gene matches: 2. Written as DNA, the CDR3 is TGTGCCAGTAGTATAAGGGACAGGGGTACTGAAGCTTTCTTT. As protein: CASSIRDRGTEAFF.

The CDR3 nucleotides read TGTGCCAGCAGCTTAGGTTTTCAACAGGGGTGGAATGAGCAGTTCTTC. Protein product: CASSLGFQQGWNEQFF. The chain uses TRBV11-3 and TRBJ2-1, with TRBD1 identical over 7 bases. The CDR3 has 16 amino acids. Germline CDR1 reads SGHNT; CDR2 reads YENEEA. V shed 1 base, J shed 7 bases, and the junction held 10 bases outside the gene matches. Supplemented by reference TRBV11-3 and TRBJ2-1, the full variable domain reads EAGVVQSPRYKIIEKKQPVAFWCNPISGHNTLYWYLQNLGQGPELLIRYENEEAVDDSQLPKDRFSAERLKGVDSTLKIQPAELGDSAVYLCASSLGFQQGWNEQFFGPGTRLTVL.

This clonotype occurred many times. The chain recombines TRBV29-1 with TRBJ1-2, with D perhaps matching TRBD1 (6 bases). This CDR3 spans 13 amino acids. The germline V gene encodes CDR1 SQVTM and CDR2 ANQGSEA. Trimming stripped 0 bases from V and 3 bases from J, with 8 bases between. CDR3 region: CSVEEQGDYGYTF. As DNA, the CDR3 is TGCAGCGTTGAAGAACAGGGTGACTATGGCTACACCTTC.

The chain is built from TRBV12-3 or TRBV12-4 and TRBJ2-7; D gene ambiguous. V was shortened by 3 bases and J by 3 bases, with 15 bases between the two germline ends. The CDR3 covers 15 residues. CDR3: CASSFGKRLGYEQYF. The CDR3 region has the DNA TGTGCCAGCAGTTTTGGTAAGAGGTTAGGCTACGAGCAGTACTTC.

The V gene is TRBV4-2, the J gene TRBJ1-4; the D is unclear. The germline gives CDR1 LGHNA, CDR2 YNFKEQ. V dropped 7 bases and J dropped 5 bases, with 23 bases sitting between them. The CDR3 has 17 amino acids. The CDR3: CASKVLATTLPNEKLFF. The CDR3 DNA reads as TGTGCCAGCAAAGTCTTGGCTACGACGCTACCAAATGAAAAACTGTTTTTT.

This clonotype occurred many times. This sequence joins TRBV11-2 and TRBJ2-7, with D tentatively TRBD2 (6 bases). Between the trimmed V and J ends, which lost 0 bases and 6 bases, there was a span of 9 bases. The CDR3 covers 13 residues. Germline loops: CDR1 SGHAT, CDR2 FQNNGV. In DNA, the CDR3 is TGTGCCAGCAGCTTAGAACTAGCTTCCGAGCAGTACGTC. It codes for CASSLELASEQYV.

The sample holds a few counts of this clonotype. The chain carries TRBV10-3 and TRBJ1-1, with D tentatively TRBD1 (6 bases). The CDR3 consists of 14 residues. Trimming removed 5 bases from V and 1 base from J, with 11 bases in between. Germline V CDR1 and CDR2: ENHRY, SYGVKD. CDR3 loop: CAISTGTPNTEAFF. The DNA for the CDR3 is TGTGCCATCAGTACAGGGACTCCGAACACTGAAGCTTTCTTT.

This clonotype was detected once. V and J are TRBV6-1 and TRBJ2-5, with D possibly matching TRBD1 (7 bases). The CDR3 extends over 15 amino acids. The V end lost 8 bases, the J end lost 1 base, and 17 bases lay between the germline ends. CDR1 MNHNS and CDR2 SASEGT come from the germline V gene. CDR3 bases: TGTGCCAGCTCGGGGGACTGGACAGGCCAAGAGACCCAGTACTTC. Its translation is CASSGDWTGQETQYF.

This clonotype was counted a few times. The gene calls are TRBV2 and TRBJ2-5; 11 nucleotides line up with TRBD1. Germline assignment: CDR1 SNHLY and CDR2 FYNNEI. The CDR3 runs 14 residues. CDR3 DNA: TGTGCTAGCCCGGGACAGGGGGGCCAAGAGACCCAGTACTTC. Translating gives CASPGQGGQETQYF.

V usage is TRBV5-1 and J usage is TRBJ2-1; 8 bases are a match to TRBD2. The CDR3 is 15 residues long. The trim removed 0 bases at V and 6 bases at J, leaving 5 bases unmatched. Germline V gene sequence: CDR1 SGHRS, CDR2 YFSETQ. CDR3: CASSLEAGAGNEQFF. DNA for the CDR3: TGCGCCAGCAGCTTGGAAGCGGGGGCCGGCAATGAGCAGTTCTTC.

This clonotype was seen a few times. The rearrangement joins TRBV30 to TRBJ2-4; 10 nucleotides agree with TRBD1. With V trimmed by 4 bases and J by 13 bases, 10 bases remained unmatched. Germline V CDR1 and CDR2: GTSNPN, SVGIG (reference sequence). This CDR3 has 13 residues. CDR3 sequence reads: CAWTAGQGVDQYF. For the CDR3, the DNA is TGTGCCTGGACCGCCGGACAGGGGGTCGACCAGTACTTC.

This clonotype showed up just a few times. The gene calls are TRBV4-1 and TRBJ1-2, with no clear D. CDR3 size: 16 residues. Germline V gene sequence: CDR1 MGHRA, CDR2 YSYEKL. The V end was cut by 3 bases, the J end by 4 bases, with 18 bases between. The CDR3 spells CASSQTPGPSRYGYTF. The CDR3 bases are TGCGCCAGCAGCCAGACCCCGGGCCCTTCCCGCTATGGCTACACCTTC.

This clonotype was observed at least ten times. CDR3 coding DNA: TGTGCCAGCAGTTACGGGGTATCTAATGAAAAACTGTTTTTT. Residues: CASSYGVSNEKLFF. This chain uses TRBV6-5 with TRBJ1-4; no firm D call. Germline CDR1 is MNHEY and CDR2 is SVGAGI. V lost 2 bases and J 3 bases, leaving 7 bases between the germline ends. This CDR3 is built from 14 residues.

The V and J genes are TRBV2 and TRBJ2-2; D gene uncertain. V lost 7 bases and J lost 1, with 7 bases in between. This CDR3 is built from 13 residues. Germline V gives CDR1 SNHLY, CDR2 FYNNEI. The CDR3 DNA sequence: TGTGCCAGCACGGCGAAGAACACCGGGGAGCTGTTTTTT. It translates to CASTAKNTGELFF.

This clonotype was picked up many times. The CDR3 bases are TGTGCCAGCAGCCAAGGGGGGCGTAGTACAGACATTCAGTACTTC. Its translation is CASSQGGRSTDIQYF. The chain employs TRBV3-1 and TRBJ2-4, with D perhaps TRBD1 (6 bases). V lost 1 base and J lost 8, with 15 bases in between. CDR1 LGHDT and CDR2 YNNKEL come from the germline V gene (reference sequence). CDR3 size: 15 residues.

The CDR3 loop is CASSYGRGLGNQPQHF. CDR3 coding DNA: TGTGCCAGCAGCTACGGGCGGGGGCTCGGCAATCAGCCCCAGCATTTT. The chain links TRBV6-2 or TRBV6-3 to TRBJ1-5; possibly TRBD1 for D (6 bases). Germline V CDR1 and CDR2: MNHEY, SVGEGT. V was clipped by 6 bases and J by 2 bases, with 17 bases between them. This CDR3 region has 16 residues.

This clonotype has more than one count but fewer than ten. The V gene is TRBV7-2, the J gene TRBJ1-2; possible D gene TRBD1, 5 bases. This CDR3 spans 15 amino acids. From germline, CDR1 is SGHTA and CDR2 FQGNSA. Trimming cost V 2 bases and J 8 bases, with 18 bases left between them. CDR3: CASSLYGTRLGGYTF. CDR3 bases: TGTGCCAGCAGCTTATACGGGACCCGATTAGGCGGCTACACCTTC.

This clonotype appeared many times. The rearrangement joins TRBV7-2 to TRBJ1-2, with 9 bases aligning to TRBD1. V lost 3 bases and J lost 4; bases outside the gene matches: 6. Looked up from germline, CDR1 is SGHTA and CDR2 is FQGNSA. This CDR3 region has 15 residues. The CDR3 region is CASSFGTGTVYGYTF. Here the CDR3 DNA reads TGTGCCAGCAGCTTCGGGACAGGGACCGTCTATGGCTACACCTTC. Supplemented by reference TRBV7-2 and TRBJ1-2, the full variable domain reads GAGVSQSPSNKVTEKGKDVELRCDPISGHTALYWYRQSLGQGLEFLIYFQGNSAPDKSGLPSDRFSAERTGGSVSTLTIQRTQQEDSAVYLCASSFGTGTVYGYTFGSGTRLTVV.

The chain is built from TRBV12-3 or TRBV12-4 and TRBJ2-2, with 9 bases matching TRBD2. The CDR3 is 15 amino acids. The ends lost 6 bases at V and 9 bases at J; junction bases unmatched: 11. The CDR3 DNA reads TGTGCCAGCAGCGGGGGACTAGCCGCGGGGAGGGAGCTGTTTTTT. Translating it yields CASSGGLAAGRELFF.

The chain recombines TRBV28 with TRBJ2-4; 7 positions agree with TRBD1. This CDR3 is 16 amino acids long. Germline CDR1 reads MDHEN; CDR2 reads SYDVKM. The J segment lost 0 bases and the V segment lost 5 bases, leaving 7 bases of the junction unmatched. The CDR3 region is CASSHSGQLAKNIQYF. CDR3 DNA sequence: TGTGCCAGCAGTCACTCGGGACAGCTAGCCAAAAACATTCAGTACTTC. Together with reference TRBV28 and TRBJ2-4, the CDR3 gives the full variable domain: DVKVTQSSRYLVKRTGEKVFLECVQDMDHENMFWYRQDPGLGLRLIYFSYDVKMKEKGDIPEGYSVSREKKERFSLILESASTNQTSMYLCASSHSGQLAKNIQYFGAGTRLSVL.